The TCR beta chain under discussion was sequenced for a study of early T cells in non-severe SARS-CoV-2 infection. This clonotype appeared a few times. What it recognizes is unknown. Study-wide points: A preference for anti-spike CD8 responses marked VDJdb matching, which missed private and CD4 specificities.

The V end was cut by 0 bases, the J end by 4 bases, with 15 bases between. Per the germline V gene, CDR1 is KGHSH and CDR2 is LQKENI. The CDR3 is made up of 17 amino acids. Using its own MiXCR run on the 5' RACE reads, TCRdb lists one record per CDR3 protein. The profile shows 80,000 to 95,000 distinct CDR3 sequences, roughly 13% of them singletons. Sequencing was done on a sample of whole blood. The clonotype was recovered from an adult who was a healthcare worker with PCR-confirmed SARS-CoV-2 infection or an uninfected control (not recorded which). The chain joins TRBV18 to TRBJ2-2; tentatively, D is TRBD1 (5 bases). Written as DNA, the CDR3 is TGTGCCAGCTCACCACCTCTGGTCGACAGTACCACCGGGGAGCTGTTTTTT. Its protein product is CASSPPLVDSTTGELFF.